The 9 T cell receptor beta chains below come from one sample, sequenced in a study of CD8+ T cells in alopecia areata. Extracted from the samples, RNA was reverse transcribed into cDNA to serve as the sequencing template. The assay was immunoSEQ multiplex PCR, and TCRdb's table has in-frame clones only and misses some. The sample lists about 210,000 clones, less than 65% occurring once. Treatment given: oral pan-JAK inhibitor, 5-10 mg twice daily. The input for sequencing was CD4+ T cells sorted from blood, taken at week 4, from a patient treated with tofacitinib. The receptors were gathered from a human donor with alopecia areata.

This clone was counted a single time. The chain couples TRBV5-6 to TRBJ2-7; possibly TRBD1 or TRBD2 for D (6 bases each). The germline V and J ends were trimmed by 3 bases and 5 bases, with 18 bases remaining between them. This CDR3 comprises 15 residues. Germline V gene data show CDR1 as SGHDT and CDR2 as YYEEEE. The DNA of the CDR3 is TGTGCCAGCAGCTACTGGAGGGGGGCGCATAACGAGCAGTACTTC. It encodes CASSYWRGAHNEQYF.

There are a few counts of this clone. This sequence joins TRBV7-2 and TRBJ2-5, with 8 positions matching TRBD2. The V and J ends lost 2 bases and 2 bases, in that order; junction bases with no gene match: 4. CDR1 is SGHTA and CDR2 is FQGNSA in the germline V gene. The CDR3 extends over 15 amino acids. The CDR3: CASSLRGLGQETQYF. The CDR3 DNA reads TGTGCCAGCAGCTTAAGGGGACTAGGTCAAGAGACCCAGTACTTC.

This clone was seen a handful of times. J is TRBJ1-3 and V is TRBV13; D is perhaps TRBD1 (5 bases). The CDR3 is 14 amino acids. The germline CDR1 and CDR2 sequences are PRHDT and FYEKMQ (reference sequence). V lost 5 bases and J 0 bases, leaving 8 bases between the germline ends. This chain's CDR3 is CASSPGTSGNTIYF. The DNA of the CDR3 is TGTGCCAGCAGCCCTGGGACCTCTGGAAACACCATATATTTT. The variable domain in full, with the rest retrieved from reference TRBV13 and TRBJ1-3, is AAGVIQSPRHLIKEKRETATLKCYPIPRHDTVYWYQQGPGQDPQFLISFYEKMQSDKGSIPDRFSAQQFSDYHSELNMSSLELGDSALYFCASSPGTSGNTIYFGEGSWLTVV.

As regards this clone: Different DNA sequences within this sample yield the same CDR3. This chain connects TRBV5-1 to TRBJ1-1; maybe TRBD1 (5 bases). The germline V gene has CDR1 SGHRS and CDR2 YFSETQ. Trimming removed 0 bases at V and 2 bases at J, with 8 bases between. CDR3 length equals 14 residues. The CDR3 nucleotides are TGCGCCAGCAGCTTGGACGGACAAAACACTGAAGCTTTCTTT. Amino acids: CASSLDGQNTEAFF.

This clone came up once. The rearrangement links TRBV5-4 to TRBJ2-7; tentatively, D is TRBD1 (5 bases). V lost 4 bases, J lost 2 bases, and 16 bases lay in between. This CDR3 comprises 15 residues. Germline CDR1 is SGHNT and CDR2 is YYREEE (reference sequence). The CDR3 coding sequence is TGTGCCAGCAGCCCCGCAGGGAAGGGCCCCTACGAGCAGTACTTC. Translation gives CASSPAGKGPYEQYF.

The chain is built from TRBV29-1 and TRBJ2-1; 9 nucleotides line up with TRBD2. The germline CDR1 and CDR2 sequences are SQVTM and ANQGSEA. The CDR3 sequence is 16 residues long. V lost 0 bases, J lost 7 bases, and 10 bases stayed unmatched. The CDR3 sequence is CSVEELAGPISNEQFF. The CDR3 region has the DNA TGCAGCGTTGAAGAGCTAGCGGGGCCAATTAGTAATGAGCAGTTCTTC.

The CDR3 here is CASSEVGGGFDSSYEQYF. In DNA form, the CDR3 reads TGTGCCAGCAGTGAAGTAGGGGGCGGATTCGATTCGTCCTACGAGCAGTACTTC. The chain has TRBV6-1 and TRBJ2-7, with 7 bases aligning to TRBD1. Germline V gene lookup returns CDR1 MNHNS and CDR2 SASEGT. After removal of 1 base from V and 1 base from J, the junction contained 13 bases not matched to a gene. The CDR3 consists of 18 residues.

CDR3 in amino acids: CASSRTGREQYF. The CDR3 coding sequence is TGTGCCAGCAGCAGGACAGGGAGGGAGCAGTACTTC. This chain uses TRBV5-6 with TRBJ2-7; the match to TRBD1 covers 8 bases. CDR3 length: 12 amino acids. The V gene's germline CDR1 is SGHDT and CDR2 YYEEEE. The trim removed 4 bases at V and 7 bases at J, leaving 4 bases unmatched.

The chain combines TRBV10-3 with TRBJ2-5, with D hard to call. The CDR3 is 14 amino acids. The germline V and J ends were trimmed by 8 bases and 1 base, with 14 bases remaining between them. In germline, CDR1 is ENHRY, CDR2 SYGVKD. Written as DNA, the CDR3 is TGTGCCATCCGCGGCGAAGAGTTCCAAGAGACCCAGTACTTC. Its translation is CAIRGEEFQETQYF.